Following are 17 T cell receptor beta chains from one sample sequenced in a study of blood T cell repertoires in COVID-19. Here immunoSEQ multiplex PCR was the method, and the copy in TCRdb shows in-frame clones only, minus some. The table records 300,000 to 350,000 clones, 90% of them present only once. The sequenced sample consisted of PBMCs or T cells enriched from blood (not recorded which). These receptors were obtained from a woman between 18 and 30 years old with acute COVID-19.

This chain uses TRBV6-5 with TRBJ1-5; weak D call: TRBD1 (6 bases). The CDR3 contains 14 residues. With 4 bases removed from V and 6 bases from J, the gap between germline ends came to 13 bases. The germline CDR1 and CDR2 sequences are MNHEY and SVGAGI. The CDR3 protein is CASSLSTGSQPQHF. CDR3 in DNA: TGTGCCAGCAGTTTGTCAACAGGGAGTCAGCCCCAGCATTTT.

The J gene is TRBJ2-1, the V gene TRBV6-5; 8 bases match TRBD2. With V trimmed by 6 bases and J by 7 bases, 8 bases remained unmatched. Germline V lookup: CDR1 MNHEY, CDR2 SVGAGI. The length of the CDR3 is 14 residues. CDR3 sequence: CASSTSGLRNEQFF. For the CDR3, the DNA is TGTGCCAGCAGCACTAGCGGCCTTAGGAATGAGCAGTTCTTC.

The chain couples TRBV29-1 to TRBJ2-2; no clear D gene. Per germline, CDR1 SQVTM and CDR2 ANQGSEA. The CDR3 is 14 amino acids. Trimming cost V 6 bases and J 1 base, with 12 bases left between them. DNA of the CDR3: TGCAGCGTAGCAAGGTCGGGGAACACCGGGGAGCTGTTTTTT. Protein product: CSVARSGNTGELFF.

The chain is built from TRBV2 and TRBJ2-4; 10 bases line up with TRBD2. The CDR3 is made up of 14 amino acids. The trim removed 7 bases at V and 8 bases at J, leaving 8 bases unmatched. CDR1 is SNHLY, CDR2 FYNNEI, per germline. Here the CDR3 DNA reads TGTGCCAGCACCTCGGGGCTAGCGGGAGACATTCAGTACTTC. Its translation: CASTSGLAGDIQYF.

The rearrangement uses TRBV18 and TRBJ1-2, with D possibly TRBD1 on 5 matching bases. CDR3 length equals 14 residues. Germline V CDR1 and CDR2: KGHSH, LQKENI. V was trimmed by 4 bases and J by 3 bases, leaving 12 bases between them. CDR3 amino acids: CASSLNRGDYGYTF. CDR3 bases: TGTGCCAGCTCACTAAATCGGGGGGACTATGGCTACACCTTC.

V gene TRBV9 combines with J gene TRBJ1-2; tentatively, D is TRBD1 (6 bases). The V end was cut by 4 bases, the J end by 2 bases, with 12 bases between. Per the germline V gene, CDR1 is SGDLS and CDR2 is YYNGEE. The CDR3 spans 14 residues. The CDR3 coding sequence is TGTGCCAGCAGCCTCGGGACACCGAACTATGGCTACACCTTC. Translating gives CASSLGTPNYGYTF.

The chain combines TRBV14 with TRBJ2-1; D perhaps matches TRBD2 (6 bases). The CDR3 length is 15 residues. Trimming took 0 bases from V and 7 from J, leaving 13 bases between them. Germline values: CDR1 SGHDN, CDR2 FVKESK. The CDR3 bases are TGTGCCAGCAGCCAAGATTGGGGGGACTGGAATGAGCAGTTCTTC. Amino acid sequence: CASSQDWGDWNEQFF.

This clone was seen only once. The chain carries TRBV3-1 (or the pseudogene TRBV3-2) and TRBJ1-2; tentative D call: TRBD1 (5 bases). From germline, CDR1 is LGHDT and CDR2 YNNKEL (reference sequence). This CDR3 has 12 residues. V was trimmed by 2 bases and J by 7 bases, leaving 8 bases between them. Written as DNA, the CDR3 is TGTGCCAGCAGCCAACAGGGAGGTGGCTACACCTTC. The encoded protein is CASSQQGGGYTF.

In DNA, the CDR3 is TGTGCCAGTAGTGCGGACAGGGCCGACCCCGGGGGCTACACCTTC. Translating gives CASSADRADPGGYTF. The chain employs TRBV19 and TRBJ1-2, with TRBD1 matching 8 bases. Germline CDR1 is LNHDA and CDR2 is SQIVND (reference sequence). CDR3 length: 15 amino acids. Unmatched junction bases numbered 13, after V lost 5 bases and J lost 8 bases.

J is TRBJ1-2 and V is TRBV5-4; D remains unclear. Germline V gene sequence: CDR1 SGHNT, CDR2 YYREEE (reference sequence). The length of the CDR3 is 13 residues. The V end lost 1 base, the J end lost 6 bases, and 10 bases lay between the germline ends. CDR3 sequence: CASSLPVGDGYTF. The CDR3 DNA is TGTGCCAGCAGCTTGCCGGTTGGAGATGGCTACACCTTC.

This chain connects TRBV2 to TRBJ1-3; a possible D gene is TRBD1 (5 bases). With 6 bases removed from V and 0 bases from J, the gap between germline ends came to 9 bases. The germline V gene has CDR1 SNHLY and CDR2 FYNNEI. The CDR3 contains 14 residues. CDR3 bases: TGTGCCAGCAGGCAGGGCCCCTCTGGAAACACCATATATTTT. Translating gives CASRQGPSGNTIYF.

V and J are TRBV21-1 and TRBJ2-3; the D call in the table, TRBD2, was not verified against the DNA. TRBV21-1 is a recognized pseudogene. The CDR3 length is 15 residues. CDR3 in amino acids: CASKNGSGSTDTQYF. Written as DNA, the CDR3 is TGTGCCAGCAAAAATGGTAGCGGGAGCACAGATACGCAGTATTTT.

In nucleotides, the CDR3 is TGTGCCAGCAGCAACCTAGCGGGAGGACTCCACGAGCAGTACTTC. Its protein product is CASSNLAGGLHEQYF. The chain employs TRBV11-2 and TRBJ2-7; 11 nucleotides line up with TRBD2. With V trimmed by 5 bases and J by 5 bases, 8 bases remained unmatched. Per germline, CDR1 SGHAT and CDR2 FQNNGV. The CDR3 covers 15 residues.

V and J are TRBV19 and TRBJ1-2, with D possibly TRBD1 on 5 matching bases. Trimming cost V 5 bases and J 2 bases, with 21 bases left between them. The germline CDR1 and CDR2 sequences are LNHDA and SQIVND (reference sequence). CDR3 length: 17 residues. CDR3 coding DNA: TGTGCCAGTAGTCCCGCGGGGGTCGGTAAAGGGAACTATGGCTACACCTTC. Translating gives CASSPAGVGKGNYGYTF.

The chain couples TRBV27 to TRBJ2-1, with 9 bases identical to TRBD2. Germline CDR1 MNHEY, CDR2 SMNVEV (reference sequence). The CDR3 loop spans 16 amino acids. Trimming cost V 6 bases and J 0 bases; bases outside gene matches: 6. The DNA of the CDR3 is TGTGCCAGCAGGGAATATAGCGGGAGCTCCTACAATGAGCAGTTCTTC. This sequence encodes CASREYSGSSYNEQFF.

This clone came up a few times. The chain employs TRBV5-6 and TRBJ2-2, with D perhaps matching TRBD2 (5 bases). The ends were cut back, 4 bases at V and 3 bases at J, with 13 bases in the middle. The CDR3 extends over 15 amino acids. Germline CDR1 reads SGHDT; CDR2 reads YYEEEE. CDR3: CASSDPRGDTGELFF. The CDR3 bases are TGTGCCAGCAGCGATCCACGGGGAGACACCGGGGAGCTGTTTTTT.

This CDR3 is CASSAGQGSNQPQHF. In nucleotides, the CDR3 is TGTGCCAGCAGCGCCGGACAGGGGAGCAATCAGCCCCAGCATTTT. The chain recombines TRBV7-3 with TRBJ1-5, with TRBD1 identical over 9 bases. From germline, CDR1 is SGHTA and CDR2 FQGTGA. Unmatched junction bases numbered 3, after V lost 5 bases and J lost 1 base. This CDR3 is 15 amino acids long.